This T cell receptor beta chain was captured by sequencing in a study of PD-1 blockade in classical Hodgkin lymphoma. The CDR3 has 17 amino acids. Germline V gene sequence: CDR1 MNHEY, CDR2 SMNVEV (reference sequence). The ends were cut back, 5 bases at V and 4 bases at J, with 24 bases in the middle. Worth noting for this clone: As yet, its antigen is unknown.

Broader study findings: Patients with a complete response exhibited baseline diversity comparable to newly diagnosed patients. TCR diversity in CD4+, not CD8+, cells rose significantly by C4D1. Patients who initiated nivolumab within 1 year of ASCT were excluded.

Generated by immunoSEQ multiplex PCR, the TCRdb table keeps only in-frame clones and is missing some. Of about 42,000 clones in the sample, under 75% were seen once. Each of the patients experienced relapse following autologous stem cell transplantation, and their brentuximab vedotin exposure differed. This rearrangement joins TRBV27 to TRBJ2-7; TRBD2 might be the D (6 bases). Sequenced material: peripheral blood mononuclear cells (PBMCs), taken at baseline. The receptor's source is a human donor with classical Hodgkin lymphoma. DNA for the CDR3: TGTGCCAGCAGTCCTCGGGACTTCTACGAGTTAAAATACGAGCAGTACTTC. Translating it yields CASSPRDFYELKYEQYF.